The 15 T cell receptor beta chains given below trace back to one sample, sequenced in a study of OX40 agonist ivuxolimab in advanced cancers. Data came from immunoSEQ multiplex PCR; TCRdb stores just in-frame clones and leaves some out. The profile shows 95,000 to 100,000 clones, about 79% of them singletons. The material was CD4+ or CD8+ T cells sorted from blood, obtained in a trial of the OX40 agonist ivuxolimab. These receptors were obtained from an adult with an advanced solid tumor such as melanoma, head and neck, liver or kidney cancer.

The DNA for the CDR3 is TGTGCCAGCAGCTTTTCAGCGGCGGTCCAAGAGACCCAGTACTTC. Translating it yields CASSFSAAVQETQYF. The gene calls are TRBV13 and TRBJ2-5; TRBD2 might be the D (5 bases). From germline, CDR1 is PRHDT and CDR2 FYEKMQ (reference sequence). There are 15 residues in the CDR3. V was shortened by 3 bases and J by 1 base, with 12 bases between the two germline ends. Using reference TRBV13 and TRBJ2-5 for the parts outside the CDR3, the full variable domain is AAGVIQSPRHLIKEKRETATLKCYPIPRHDTVYWYQQGPGQDPQFLISFYEKMQSDKGSIPDRFSAQQFSDYHSELNMSSLELGDSALYFCASSFSAAVQETQYFGPGTRLLVL.

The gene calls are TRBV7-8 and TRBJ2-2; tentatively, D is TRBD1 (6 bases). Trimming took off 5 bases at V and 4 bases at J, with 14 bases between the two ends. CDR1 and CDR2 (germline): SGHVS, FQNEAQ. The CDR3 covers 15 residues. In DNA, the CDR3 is TGTGCCAGCAGCCTCTCAACAGGGCCCACCGGGGAGCTGTTTTTT. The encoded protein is CASSLSTGPTGELFF.

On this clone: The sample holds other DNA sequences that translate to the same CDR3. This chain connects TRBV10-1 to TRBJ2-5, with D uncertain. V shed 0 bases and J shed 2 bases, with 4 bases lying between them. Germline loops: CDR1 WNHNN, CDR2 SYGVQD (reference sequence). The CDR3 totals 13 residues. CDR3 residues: CASSESVQETQYF. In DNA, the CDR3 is TGCGCCAGCAGTGAGTCGGTGCAAGAGACCCAGTACTTC.

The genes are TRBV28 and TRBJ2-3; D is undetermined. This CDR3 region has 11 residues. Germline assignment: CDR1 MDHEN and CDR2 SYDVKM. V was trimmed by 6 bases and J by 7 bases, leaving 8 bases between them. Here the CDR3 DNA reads TGTGCCAGCAGCTTGGATTATACGCAGTATTTT. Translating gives CASSLDYTQYF.

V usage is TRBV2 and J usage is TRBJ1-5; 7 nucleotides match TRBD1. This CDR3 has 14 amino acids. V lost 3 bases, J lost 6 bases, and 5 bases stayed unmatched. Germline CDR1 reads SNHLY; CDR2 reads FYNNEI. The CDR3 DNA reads TGTGCCAGCAGTGAGGAGGGGGCGGGTCAGCCCCAGCATTTT. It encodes CASSEEGAGQPQHF. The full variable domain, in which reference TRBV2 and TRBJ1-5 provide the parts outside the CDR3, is EPEVTQTPSHQVTQMGQEVILRCVPISNHLYFYWYRQILGQKVEFLVSFYNNEISEKSEIFDDQFSVERPDGSNFTLKIRSTKLEDSAMYFCASSEEGAGQPQHFGDGTRLSIL.

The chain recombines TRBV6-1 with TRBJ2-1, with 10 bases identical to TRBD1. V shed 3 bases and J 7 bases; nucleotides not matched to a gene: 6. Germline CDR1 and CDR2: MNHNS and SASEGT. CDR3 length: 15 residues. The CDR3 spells CASSDWTGGSNEQFF. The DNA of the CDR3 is TGTGCCAGCAGTGATTGGACAGGGGGAAGTAATGAGCAGTTCTTC.

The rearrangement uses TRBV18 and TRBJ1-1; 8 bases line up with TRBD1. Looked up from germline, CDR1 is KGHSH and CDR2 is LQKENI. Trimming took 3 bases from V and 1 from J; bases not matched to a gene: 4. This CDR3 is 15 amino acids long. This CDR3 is CASSPTGTGNTEAFF. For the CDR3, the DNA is TGTGCCAGCTCACCGACCGGGACAGGGAACACTGAAGCTTTCTTT.

This CDR3 is CASSLRSVRASGSLNGGYNEQFF. The CDR3, as DNA: TGTGCCAGCAGCCTCCGTTCCGTTCGAGCTAGCGGGTCCTTAAATGGGGGCTACAATGAGCAGTTCTTC. V and J are TRBV9 and TRBJ2-1; 8 bases fit TRBD2. Looked up from germline, CDR1 is SGDLS and CDR2 is YYNGEE. This CDR3 comprises 23 residues. Trimming at V came to 4 bases and at J to 3 bases, leaving 30 bases not matched to a gene.

CDR3 sequence (DNA): TGTGCCAGCAGCCAAGGGGGGGCCGAGCAGTTCTTC. Its translation: CASSQGGAEQFF. The chain uses TRBV4-2 and TRBJ2-1; D may match TRBD1 or TRBD2 (6 bases each). CDR3 length equals 12 residues. CDR1 is LGHNA, CDR2 YNFKEQ, per germline. V shed 1 base and J shed 10 bases, with 8 bases lying between them.

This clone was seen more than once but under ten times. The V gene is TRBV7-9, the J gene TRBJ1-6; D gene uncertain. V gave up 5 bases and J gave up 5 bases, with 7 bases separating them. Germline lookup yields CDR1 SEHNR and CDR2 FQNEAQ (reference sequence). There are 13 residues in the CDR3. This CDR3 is CASSAADNSPLHF. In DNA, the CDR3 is TGTGCCAGCAGCGCCGCAGATAATTCACCCCTCCACTTT.

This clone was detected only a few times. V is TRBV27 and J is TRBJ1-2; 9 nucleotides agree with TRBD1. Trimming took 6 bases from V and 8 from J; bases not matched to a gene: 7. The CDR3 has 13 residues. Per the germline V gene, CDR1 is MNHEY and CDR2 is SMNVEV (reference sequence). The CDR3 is CASRYGTGYGYTF. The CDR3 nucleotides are TGTGCCAGCAGATATGGGACAGGGTACGGCTACACCTTC.

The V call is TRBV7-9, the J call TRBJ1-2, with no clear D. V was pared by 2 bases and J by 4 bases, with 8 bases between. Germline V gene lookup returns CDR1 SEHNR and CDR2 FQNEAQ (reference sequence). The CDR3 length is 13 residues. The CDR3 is CASSLSPGYGYTF. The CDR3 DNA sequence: TGTGCCAGCAGCTTATCACCGGGCTATGGCTACACCTTC.

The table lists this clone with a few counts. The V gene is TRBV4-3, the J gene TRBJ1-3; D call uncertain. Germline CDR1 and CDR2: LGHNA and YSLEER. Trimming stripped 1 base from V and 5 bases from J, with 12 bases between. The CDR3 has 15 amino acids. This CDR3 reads CASSQARGGRNTIYF. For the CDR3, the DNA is TGCGCCAGCAGCCAAGCCCGGGGAGGGCGAAACACCATATATTTT.

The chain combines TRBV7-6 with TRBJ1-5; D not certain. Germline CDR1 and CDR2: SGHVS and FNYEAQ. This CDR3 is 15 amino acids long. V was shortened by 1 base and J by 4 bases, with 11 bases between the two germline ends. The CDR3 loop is CASSLGTAKNQPQHF. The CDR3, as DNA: TGTGCCAGCAGCTTAGGAACAGCAAAAAATCAGCCCCAGCATTTT.

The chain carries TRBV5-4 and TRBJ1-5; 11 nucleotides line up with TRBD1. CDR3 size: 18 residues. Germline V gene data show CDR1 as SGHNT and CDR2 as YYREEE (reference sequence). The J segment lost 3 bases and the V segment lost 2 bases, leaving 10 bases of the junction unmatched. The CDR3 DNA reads TGTGCCAGCAGCTTATTTCGGACAGGGGGCCGAGTCAATCAGCCCCAGCATTTT. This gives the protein CASSLFRTGGRVNQPQHF.